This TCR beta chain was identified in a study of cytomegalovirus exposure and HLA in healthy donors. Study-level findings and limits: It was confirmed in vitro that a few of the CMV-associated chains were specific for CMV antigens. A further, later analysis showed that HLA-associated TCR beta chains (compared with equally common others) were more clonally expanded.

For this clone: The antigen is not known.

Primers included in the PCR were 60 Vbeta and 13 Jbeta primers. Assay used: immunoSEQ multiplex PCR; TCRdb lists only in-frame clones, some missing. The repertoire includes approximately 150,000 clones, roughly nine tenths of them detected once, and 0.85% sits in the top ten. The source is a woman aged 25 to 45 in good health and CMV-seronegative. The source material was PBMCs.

The chain's CDR3 is CASQGLPANTEAFF. For the CDR3, the DNA is TGTGCCAGTCAGGGCCTCCCAGCGAACACTGAAGCTTTCTTT. The chain has TRBV28 and TRBJ1-1, with D maybe TRBD1 (5 bases). Trimming removed 9 bases from V and 1 base from J, with 15 bases in between. CDR1 MDHEN and CDR2 SYDVKM come from the germline V gene. CDR3 length: 14 residues.